Listed below are T cell receptor beta chains from one sample, sequenced in a study of T cell changes during pregnancy in multiple sclerosis. Sequenced by immunoSEQ multiplex PCR; TCRdb stores in-frame clones only, minus some. Found here are 90,000 or so clones, under 95% of them singletons; the top ten hold around 1.8%. The sample was peripheral blood, taken in the first trimester of pregnancy. The receptors derive from a female donor in good health, enrolled as a control in a pregnancy study. Each CDR3 is given with its conserved first and last residue. The D gene is left open where the match is weak. Size is stated for part of the rows, as once, few or many counts, or as a class when the clone is expanded.

j_gene: TRBJ2-7
d_gene: TRBD1
len: 14
v_gene: TRBV6-1
abundance: once
CDR3aa: CASSGSRDRNEQYF
CDR3nt: TGTGCCAGCAGTGGGTCCCGGGACAGGAACGAGCAGTACTTC

j_gene: TRBJ2-7
d_gene: .
len: 15
v_gene: TRBV10-3
abundance: .
CDR3aa: CAISVIMGSSYEQYF
CDR3nt: TGTGCCATCAGTGTAATCATGGGGAGCTCCTACGAGCAGTACTTC

j_gene: TRBJ1-4
d_gene: TRBD1
len: 15
v_gene: TRBV4-3
abundance: few
CDR3aa: CASSTRQGVREKLFF
CDR3nt: TGCGCCAGCAGCACCCGACAGGGAGTACGGGAAAAACTGTTTTTT

j_gene: TRBJ2-1
d_gene: .
len: 14
v_gene: TRBV29-1
abundance: once
CDR3aa: CSVPADSSYNEQFF
CDR3nt: TGCAGCGTTCCGGCGGACAGCTCCTACAATGAGCAGTTCTTC

j_gene: TRBJ1-6
d_gene: TRBD1
len: 16
v_gene: TRBV12-5
abundance: once
CDR3aa: CASGLVRGQGASPLHF
CDR3nt: TGTGCTAGTGGTTTGGTACGGGGACAGGGGGCGTCACCCCTCCACTTT

j_gene: TRBJ2-2
d_gene: TRBD1
len: 15
v_gene: TRBV7-9
abundance: once
CDR3aa: CASSLGQGKVGELFF
CDR3nt: TGTGCCAGCAGCCTTGGACAGGGGAAGGTCGGGGAGCTGTTTTTT

j_gene: TRBJ2-5
d_gene: .
len: 14
v_gene: TRBV7-3
abundance: .
CDR3aa: CASSPYKSQETQYF
CDR3nt: TGTGCCAGCAGCCCCTATAAGTCCCAAGAGACCCAGTACTTC

j_gene: TRBJ1-6
d_gene: TRBD1
len: 14
v_gene: TRBV7-8
abundance: .
CDR3aa: CASSLAGGLSPLHF
CDR3nt: TGTGCCAGCAGCTTGGCAGGGGGCTTATCACCCCTCCACTTT

j_gene: TRBJ2-3
d_gene: TRBD2
len: 18
v_gene: TRBV7-9
abundance: .
CDR3aa: CASSLPGLAVSRTDTQYF
CDR3nt: TGTGCCAGCAGCTTACCGGGACTAGCCGTGTCTAGGACAGATACGCAGTATTTT

j_gene: TRBJ1-2
d_gene: .
len: 13
v_gene: TRBV5-8
abundance: once
CDR3aa: CASSAAGDYGYTF
CDR3nt: TGTGCCAGCAGCGCCGCGGGTGACTATGGCTACACCTTC

j_gene: TRBJ2-1
d_gene: .
len: 17
v_gene: TRBV21-1
abundance: .
CDR3aa: CASSKGDSPGPYNEQFF
CDR3nt: TGTGCCAGCAGCAAAGGGGACTCTCCGGGCCCATACAATGAGCAGTTCTTC

j_gene: TRBJ2-3
d_gene: TRBD2
len: 17
v_gene: TRBV7-6
abundance: once
CDR3aa: CASSKGLAGLGWDTQYF
CDR3nt: TGTGCCAGCAGCAAGGGACTAGCGGGGCTCGGGTGGGATACGCAGTATTTT

j_gene: TRBJ1-6
d_gene: .
len: 14
v_gene: TRBV2
abundance: .
CDR3aa: CASSQQGVGSPLHF
CDR3nt: TGTGCCAGCAGCCAACAGGGAGTAGGGTCACCCCTCCACTTT

j_gene: TRBJ1-1
d_gene: .
len: 13
v_gene: TRBV6-5
abundance: .
CDR3aa: CASRDTTNTEAFF
CDR3nt: TGTGCCAGCAGGGACACCACGAACACTGAAGCTTTCTTT

j_gene: TRBJ1-5
d_gene: .
len: 15
v_gene: TRBV4-3
abundance: .
CDR3aa: CASSQDRVSNQPQHF
CDR3nt: TGCGCCAGCAGCCAAGACAGGGTTAGCAATCAGCCCCAGCATTTT

j_gene: TRBJ2-7
d_gene: .
len: 15
v_gene: TRBV5-1
abundance: .
CDR3aa: CASSLNARGRGEQYF
CDR3nt: TGCGCCAGCAGCTTGAACGCCAGGGGCCGAGGGGAGCAGTACTTC

j_gene: TRBJ1-6
d_gene: .
len: 14
v_gene: TRBV5-1
abundance: .
CDR3aa: CASSLAVNNSPLHF
CDR3nt: TGCGCCAGCAGCTTGGCCGTAAATAATTCACCCCTCCACTTT

j_gene: TRBJ2-1
d_gene: .
len: 11
v_gene: TRBV30
abundance: .
CDR3aa: CAWRSERVEFF
CDR3nt: TGTGCCTGGAGATCAGAACGGGTAGAGTTCTTC

j_gene: TRBJ2-1
d_gene: TRBD2
len: 17
v_gene: TRBV4-2
abundance: .
CDR3aa: CASSPTLAGGPYNEQFF
CDR3nt: TGTGCCAGCAGCCCCACTCTAGCGGGGGGACCCTACAATGAGCAGTTCTTC

j_gene: TRBJ2-1
d_gene: TRBD2
len: 16
v_gene: TRBV7-9
abundance: once
CDR3aa: CASSPPGGTKVGEQFF
CDR3nt: TGTGCCAGCAGCCCCCCTGGCGGGACTAAGGTGGGTGAGCAGTTCTTC

j_gene: TRBJ2-2
d_gene: .
len: 14
v_gene: TRBV4-3
abundance: .
CDR3aa: CASSQDRDPGELFF
CDR3nt: TGCGCCAGCAGCCAAGACAGGGATCCCGGGGAGCTGTTTTTT

j_gene: TRBJ1-1
d_gene: .
len: 14
v_gene: TRBV10-3
abundance: .
CDR3aa: CAIREGTLGTEAFF
CDR3nt: TGTGCCATCCGGGAAGGGACACTTGGAACTGAAGCTTTCTTT

j_gene: TRBJ1-1
d_gene: TRBD1
len: 14
v_gene: TRBV7-9
abundance: .
CDR3aa: CASSQQGTNTEAFF
CDR3nt: TGTGCCAGCAGCCAACAGGGGACGAACACTGAAGCTTTCTTT

j_gene: TRBJ1-5
d_gene: .
len: 14
v_gene: TRBV7-2
abundance: .
CDR3aa: CASSPDMSNQPQHF
CDR3nt: TGTGCCAGCAGTCCGGACATGAGCAATCAGCCCCAGCATTTT

j_gene: TRBJ2-7
d_gene: .
len: 14
v_gene: TRBV28
abundance: .
CDR3aa: CASTLWGRVYEQYF
CDR3nt: TGTGCCAGCACCCTATGGGGCAGGGTCTACGAGCAGTACTTC

j_gene: TRBJ1-6
d_gene: .
len: 14
v_gene: TRBV4-3
abundance: .
CDR3aa: CASSRDRSNSPLHF
CDR3nt: TGCGCCAGCAGCCGAGACAGGTCCAATTCACCCCTCCACTTT

j_gene: TRBJ2-7
d_gene: TRBD1
len: 15
v_gene: TRBV5-1
abundance: .
CDR3aa: CASSLVAGGSYEQYF
CDR3nt: TGCGCCAGCAGCTTGGTAGCAGGGGGCTCCTACGAGCAGTACTTC

j_gene: TRBJ1-1
d_gene: TRBD1
len: 21
v_gene: TRBV4-3
abundance: .
CDR3aa: CASSLSPGTGGARSANTEAFF
CDR3nt: TGCGCCAGCAGCTTATCCCCCGGGACAGGGGGCGCTAGGTCCGCGAACACTGAAGCTTTCTTT

j_gene: TRBJ2-1
d_gene: .
len: 17
v_gene: TRBV4-2
abundance: .
CDR3aa: CASSPSGASAAYNEQFF
CDR3nt: TGTGCCAGCAGCCCCTCGGGAGCTAGCGCGGCCTACAATGAGCAGTTCTTC

j_gene: TRBJ1-2
d_gene: .
len: 11
v_gene: TRBV2
abundance: .
CDR3aa: CASTAGLPHTF
CDR3nt: TGTGCCAGCACCGCGGGACTGCCGCACACCTTC

j_gene: TRBJ2-7
d_gene: TRBD2
len: 13
v_gene: TRBV30
abundance: .
CDR3aa: CAWERGGTYEQYF
CDR3nt: TGTGCCTGGGAGCGGGGGGGAACCTACGAGCAGTACTTC

j_gene: TRBJ1-2
d_gene: TRBD1
len: 15
v_gene: TRBV5-5
abundance: .
CDR3aa: CASSLPRQGLRGYTF
CDR3nt: TGTGCCAGCAGCTTGCCCCGACAGGGGCTGAGAGGCTACACCTTC

j_gene: TRBJ1-3
d_gene: .
len: 13
v_gene: TRBV25-1
abundance: .
CDR3aa: CASRDDSGNTIYF
CDR3nt: TGTGCCAGTAGAGATGACTCTGGAAACACCATATATTTT

j_gene: TRBJ1-2
d_gene: .
len: 14
v_gene: TRBV19
abundance: .
CDR3aa: CASSIGRGAYGYTF
CDR3nt: TGTGCCAGTAGTATCGGCAGGGGTGCCTATGGCTACACCTTC

j_gene: TRBJ1-2
d_gene: .
len: 14
v_gene: TRBV4-2
abundance: .
CDR3aa: CASSQGGGLYGYTF
CDR3nt: TGTGCCAGCAGCCAGGGGGGGGGCCTCTATGGCTACACCTTC

j_gene: TRBJ2-6
d_gene: .
len: 11
v_gene: TRBV10-3
abundance: .
CDR3aa: CAISESRVLTF
CDR3nt: TGTGCCATCAGTGAGTCCAGGGTCCTGACTTTC

j_gene: TRBJ1-4
d_gene: .
len: 20
v_gene: TRBV5-5
abundance: .
CDR3aa: CASQRKVRRGASPRGEKLFF
CDR3nt: TGTGCCAGCCAGCGAAAGGTAAGACGGGGGGCTTCACCCAGGGGTGAAAAACTGTTTTTT

j_gene: TRBJ2-7
d_gene: .
len: 13
v_gene: TRBV25-1
abundance: .
CDR3aa: CASSEYFPYEQYF
CDR3nt: TGTGCCAGCAGTGAATACTTTCCCTACGAGCAGTACTTC

j_gene: TRBJ1-1
d_gene: TRBD1
len: 15
v_gene: TRBV6-6
abundance: .
CDR3aa: CASSYSGTENTEAFF
CDR3nt: TGTGCCAGCAGTTACTCGGGGACAGAGAACACTGAAGCTTTCTTT

j_gene: TRBJ2-3
d_gene: .
len: 13
v_gene: TRBV11-3
abundance: .
CDR3aa: CASSFQGRDTQYF
CDR3nt: TGTGCCAGCAGCTTCCAGGGTAGAGATACGCAGTATTTT

j_gene: TRBJ1-2
d_gene: TRBD1
len: 15
v_gene: TRBV5-4
abundance: few
CDR3aa: CASSYRDRVLDGYTF
CDR3nt: TGTGCCAGCAGCTACCGGGACAGGGTCCTGGATGGCTACACCTTC

j_gene: TRBJ1-5
d_gene: .
len: 15
v_gene: TRBV4-2
abundance: .
CDR3aa: CASSQEQRGNQPQHF
CDR3nt: TGTGCCAGCAGCCAAGAACAGAGAGGGAACCAGCCCCAGCATTTT

j_gene: TRBJ1-6
d_gene: TRBD1
len: 15
v_gene: TRBV14
abundance: .
CDR3aa: CASSHIQGWDSPLHF
CDR3nt: TGTGCCAGCAGCCACATACAGGGGTGGGATTCACCCCTCCACTTT

j_gene: TRBJ1-3
d_gene: .
len: 17
v_gene: TRBV25-1
abundance: .
CDR3aa: CASSASRQGVRGNTIYF
CDR3nt: TGTGCCAGCAGTGCCTCCCGGCAGGGCGTGCGGGGAAACACCATATATTTT

j_gene: TRBJ1-2
d_gene: .
len: 12
v_gene: TRBV2
abundance: few
CDR3aa: CASSSGPGGYTF
CDR3nt: TGTGCCAGCAGTTCCGGGCCGGGAGGCTACACCTTC